The rows below give T cell receptor beta chains drawn from one sample of a study of blood T cell repertoires in COVID-19. Profiled with immunoSEQ multiplex PCR; TCRdb holds only in-frame clones, not every one. The table has about 240,000 clones, about 68% seen once; the top ten hold over 3%. The specimen sequenced was peripheral blood. The receptors were gathered from an elderly woman with acute or convalescent COVID-19. Each CDR3 is given with its conserved first and last residue. Fields, in order: J gene, clone size, D gene, V gene, CDR3 protein, CDR3 DNA. D genes are given only for firm matches. Where a row states a size, it is once, few, many or the class of an expanded clone; other rows omit it.

TRBJ1-5 | . | . | TRBV2 | CASRGDNQPQHF | TGTGCCAGCAGGGGCGACAATCAGCCCCAGCATTTT
TRBJ2-2 | . | TRBD1 | TRBV9 | CASSVTGGHKAGELFF | TGTGCCAGCAGCGTAACAGGGGGGCATAAGGCCGGGGAGCTGTTTTTT
TRBJ2-4 | . | . | TRBV19 | CASSIGGRRTENIQYF | TGTGCCAGTAGTATAGGAGGTCGGAGAACTGAAAACATTCAGTACTTC
TRBJ2-1 | . | . | TRBV11-3 | CASSTQDSTDEQFF | TGTGCCAGCAGCACACAGGACAGTACGGATGAGCAGTTCTTC
TRBJ2-7 | . | TRBD2 | TRBV6-1 | CASSEDWGGRNF | TGTGCCAGCAGTGAAGATTGGGGCGGGAGGAACTTC
TRBJ2-7 | . | . | TRBV7-8 | CASSFHTGPYEQYF | TGTGCCAGCAGCTTTCACACAGGGCCCTACGAGCAGTACTTC
TRBJ2-1 | . | TRBD2 | TRBV28 | CASSSLRERGYNEQFF | TGTGCCAGCAGTTCCCTGAGGGAGCGGGGGTACAATGAGCAGTTCTTC
TRBJ1-2 | . | . | TRBV5-1 | CASTVSPAGNYGYTF | TGCGCCAGCACAGTTTCCCCGGCGGGCAACTATGGCTACACCTTC
TRBJ1-2 | . | . | TRBV12-3/TRBV12-4 | CASRRDINYGYTF | TGTGCCAGCCGCCGGGACATTAACTATGGCTACACCTTC
TRBJ2-1 | . | TRBD2 | TRBV2 | CASGREVAGVERVDEQFF | TGTGCCAGCGGGAGGGAGGTAGCGGGAGTGGAGCGCGTCGATGAGCAGTTCTTC
TRBJ2-7 | . | . | TRBV18 | CASSPRRVSYEQYF | TGTGCCAGCTCACCACGCCGGGTGTCCTACGAGCAGTACTTC
TRBJ1-3 | few | TRBD1 | TRBV7-8 | CASSFLGATGGPTSAGNTIYF | TGTGCCAGCAGCTTTCTCGGCGCGACAGGGGGTCCGACATCAGCTGGAAACACCATATATTTT
TRBJ2-1 | . | TRBD2 | TRBV5-4 | CASSSKTSGRIYEQFF | TGTGCCAGCAGCTCCAAGACTAGCGGGAGGATTTATGAGCAGTTCTTC
TRBJ1-3 | few | . | TRBV5-1 | CASSLVSGQGNTIYF | TGCGCCAGCAGCTTGGTTTCAGGTCAGGGAAACACCATATATTTT
TRBJ2-5 | few | . | TRBV11-3 | CASSRRTEQETQYF | TGTGCCAGCAGCCGCCGGACAGAACAAGAGACCCAGTACTTC
TRBJ2-1 | many | . | TRBV27 | CASSPRQDGEQFF | TGTGCCAGCAGTCCCCGACAGGACGGTGAGCAGTTCTTC
TRBJ2-5 | . | . | TRBV2 | CASSEARLGGTQYF | TGTGCCAGCAGTGAAGCGAGGCTAGGGGGGACCCAGTACTTC
TRBJ2-1 | . | . | TRBV3-1/TRBV3-2 | CASSQGLREQFF | TGTGCCAGCAGCCAAGGACTAAGGGAGCAGTTCTTC
TRBJ1-1 | . | . | TRBV10-1 | CASASRVGEAFF | TGCGCCAGCGCCAGCAGGGTTGGTGAAGCTTTCTTT
TRBJ1-2 | . | . | TRBV14 | CASSQGTAMYYGYTF | TGTGCCAGCAGCCAAGGCACAGCTATGTACTATGGCTACACCTTC
TRBJ2-3 | . | TRBD1 | TRBV5-4 | CASSRDRGRGTDTQYF | TGTGCCAGCAGCCGGGACAGGGGGCGGGGCACAGATACGCAGTATTTT
TRBJ2-3 | . | . | TRBV9 | CASSVGAKTSTDTQYF | TGTGCCAGCAGCGTAGGGGCGAAAACTAGCACAGATACGCAGTATTTT
TRBJ1-2 | . | . | TRBV6-2/TRBV6-3 | CASSYSTKPRDF | TGTGCCAGCAGTTACTCGACCAAGCCCAGGGACTTC
TRBJ2-1 | . | TRBD2 | TRBV5-1 | CASSFGGVAGYNEQFF | TGCGCCAGCAGCTTCGGGGGAGTAGCGGGATACAATGAGCAGTTCTTC
TRBJ1-1 | . | . | TRBV10-2 | CASSSQGLGTEAFF | TGCGCCAGCAGCTCACAGGGCTTGGGCACTGAAGCTTTCTTT
TRBJ2-1 | few | . | TRBV10-1 | CASSGQEDEQFF | TGCGCCAGCAGTGGACAGGAGGATGAGCAGTTCTTC
TRBJ2-7 | . | TRBD1 | TRBV10-3 | CATKTGGTYEQYF | TGTGCCACCAAGACAGGGGGCACCTACGAGCAGTACTTC
TRBJ2-3 | once | . | TRBV11-3 | CASSLVRGDTQYF | TGTGCCAGCAGCTTAGTCCGGGGAGATACGCAGTATTTT
TRBJ2-5 | . | . | TRBV28 | CASSPPARNQETQYF | TGTGCCAGCAGTCCCCCGGCCAGGAACCAAGAGACCCAGTACTTC
TRBJ1-1 | . | TRBD1 | TRBV12-5 | CASGSPGQGAVRAEAFF | TGTGCTAGTGGTTCGCCGGGACAGGGGGCCGTAAGGGCTGAAGCTTTCTTT
TRBJ2-1 | . | TRBD2 | TRBV3-1/TRBV3-2 | CASSQRGGLNEQFF | TGTGCCAGCAGCCAGCGGGGGGGGCTTAATGAGCAGTTCTTC